Listed here are 3 T cell receptor beta chains from one sample, sequenced in a study of CD8 T cells in ankylosing spondylitis. MiXCR, run by TCRdb on the 5' RACE reads, gives a single entry per CDR3 protein. The repertoire holds 250,000 to 300,000 distinct CDR3 sequences, with around 19% as singletons. The sequencing sample was made of blood, either unsorted or a sorted T cell fraction (not recorded which). The receptor set was obtained from a male donor with ankylosing spondylitis or in good health (not recorded which).

A few counts support this clonotype. The V call is TRBV7-6, the J call TRBJ2-1; a possible D gene is TRBD1 (5 bases). The V gene lost 4 bases and the J gene lost 9 bases, with 13 bases spanning the gap. CDR3 size: 13 residues. Germline lookup yields CDR1 SGHVS and CDR2 FNYEAQ. CDR3 in amino acids: CASSSFQGTEQFF. CDR3 nucleotide sequence: TGTGCCAGCAGCTCTTTCCAGGGTACTGAGCAGTTCTTC.

This clonotype was detected only a few times. J is TRBJ2-1 and V is TRBV7-9; D gene unclear. The V end lost 2 bases, the J end lost 7 bases, and 12 bases lay between the germline ends. The CDR3 length is 14 residues. CDR1 SEHNR and CDR2 FQNEAQ come from the germline V gene (reference sequence). CDR3 region: CASSLRTRPNEQFF. CDR3 sequence (DNA): TGTGCCAGCAGCTTAAGGACCCGCCCGAATGAGCAGTTCTTC.

The chain uses TRBV12-3 or TRBV12-4 and TRBJ1-1; D gene ambiguous. The CDR3 totals 15 residues. V dropped 7 bases and J dropped 0 bases, with 15 bases sitting between them. The CDR3 spells CASNYDLQVNTEAFF. CDR3 bases: TGTGCCAGCAACTACGATCTTCAGGTGAACACTGAAGCTTTCTTT.